These T cell receptor beta chains were read from a single sample in a study of T cell clonotyping in hematopoietic cell transplantation. Libraries were prepared by immunoSEQ multiplex PCR; TCRdb keeps only in-frame clonotypes and omits some of them. The sample includes more than 12,000 clones, 86% of them seen just once. This sample comprised PBMCs, obtained 100 days after allogeneic stem cell transplant. These receptors all come from a male patient aged 45-59 years who had an allogeneic stem cell transplant from an unrelated donor, so T cells may come from the graft donor. Some clones in this sample may be carry-over from other donors' samples. CDR3s include the opening cysteine and the closing phenylalanine or tryptophan. The D gene is left open where the match is weak. Expanded clones get a size class; other rows say once, few or many, or leave the size out.

D gene | clone size | J gene | V gene | CDR3 DNA | CDR3 protein
. | . | TRBJ2-7 | TRBV28 | TGTGCCAGCACCGAACAGGATCCCCCCTACGAGCAGTACTTC | CASTEQDPPYEQYF
. | . | TRBJ2-7 | TRBV19 | TGTGCCAGTAGTATAAGGTCGGAGTTCTACGAGCAGTACTTC | CASSIRSEFYEQYF
. | . | TRBJ2-5 | TRBV18 | TGTGCCAGCTCACCAACGATTTCGGAACAAGAGACCCAGTACTTC | CASSPTISEQETQYF
. | . | TRBJ2-7 | TRBV7-2 | TGTGCCAGCAGCTTAAGATTAGCCAACGAGCAGTACTTC | CASSLRLANEQYF
. | . | TRBJ1-1 | TRBV11-2 | TGTGCCAGCAGCTTAGATTTTGGAGCTTCGGGGGCCGATGAAGCTTTCTTT | CASSLDFGASGADEAFF
TRBD1 | medium-sized | TRBJ1-5 | TRBV7-8 | TGTGCCAGCAGCGAAATCCAGGGACAGGGCGGTCAGCCCCAGCATTTT | CASSEIQGQGGQPQHF
. | . | TRBJ2-7 | TRBV14 | TGTGCCATCTCCTACGAGCAGTACTTC | CAISYEQYF
TRBD2 | . | TRBJ2-7 | TRBV28 | TGTGCCAGCAGCCCTGGACTAGCGGTAGACGAGCAGTACTTC | CASSPGLAVDEQYF
. | . | TRBJ1-1 | TRBV28 | TGTGCCAGCGGGGAGGGTATGCCTTTCTTT | CASGEGMPFF
. | . | TRBJ2-5 | TRBV2 | TGTGCCAGCAGGGGCACTATGCAAGAGACCCAGTACTTC | CASRGTMQETQYF
TRBD1 | few | TRBJ1-2 | TRBV6-1 | TGTGCCAGCAGTGAAAGGGGACAGGCGAACTATGGCTACACCTTC | CASSERGQANYGYTF
. | . | TRBJ2-3 | TRBV5-1 | TGCGCCAGCAGCTTCGGGGCAGGTTGGACAGATACGCAGTATTTT | CASSFGAGWTDTQYF
TRBD2 | . | TRBJ2-5 | TRBV5-1 | TGCGCCAGCGTTCAAGGAGCGGGGGGGCCGGAGACCCAGTACTTC | CASVQGAGGPETQYF